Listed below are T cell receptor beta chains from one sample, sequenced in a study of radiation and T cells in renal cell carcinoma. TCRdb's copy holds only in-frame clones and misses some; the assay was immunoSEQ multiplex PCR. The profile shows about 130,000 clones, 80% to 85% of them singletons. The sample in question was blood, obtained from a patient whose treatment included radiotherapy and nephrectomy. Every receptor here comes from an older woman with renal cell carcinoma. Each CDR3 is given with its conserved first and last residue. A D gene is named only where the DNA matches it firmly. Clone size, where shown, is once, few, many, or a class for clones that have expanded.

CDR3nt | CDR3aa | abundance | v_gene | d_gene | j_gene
TGTGCCAGCACCCTGACTGGAGCTAGCGGGGATGTAGGGGAGCTGTTTTTT | CASTLTGASGDVGELFF | once | TRBV6-4 | TRBD2 | TRBJ2-2
TGTGCCAGCAGTTACGGACGTTTCGGTGGCTACACCTTC | CASSYGRFGGYTF | . | TRBV28 | . | TRBJ1-2
TGTGCCAGCAGCCTTACAGACAATGAGCAGTTCTTC | CASSLTDNEQFF | . | TRBV5-4 | . | TRBJ2-1
TGTGCCAGCAGAGGCGGGAGTGACAGCTACGAGCAGTACTTC | CASRGGSDSYEQYF | . | TRBV27 | TRBD2 | TRBJ2-7
TGTGCCAGCAGCCCAGGCCCGGGTGCAGATACGCAGTATTTT | CASSPGPGADTQYF | . | TRBV9 | . | TRBJ2-3
TGTGCCAGCAGCTTAGTCGAGGGAAACCAAGAGACCCAGTACTTC | CASSLVEGNQETQYF | . | TRBV7-2 | . | TRBJ2-5
TGTGCCAGCAGTTACGGGTACACCTCTGGAAACACCATATATTTT | CASSYGYTSGNTIYF | once | TRBV6-6 | . | TRBJ1-3
TGTGCCAGCATCAGCGCTACAGCCCAGCATTTT | CASISATAQHF | few | TRBV28 | . | TRBJ1-5
TGTGCCAGCTCACCACCAGGCCCAATAACAGGGGGAGGTGAGCAGTTCTTC | CASSPPGPITGGGEQFF | . | TRBV18 | TRBD1 | TRBJ2-1
TGTGCCAGCAGTCGCTTACCCTACTATAATTCACCCCTCCACTTT | CASSRLPYYNSPLHF | . | TRBV6-5 | . | TRBJ1-6
TGCGCCAGCAGCTTGGTAGAGGGAGCCACTGAAGCTTTCTTT | CASSLVEGATEAFF | . | TRBV5-1 | . | TRBJ1-1
TGTGCCAGCTCAATCGACAGATCCGGGTCTCAGCATTTT | CASSIDRSGSQHF | . | TRBV18 | . | TRBJ1-5
TGTGCCAGCAGCCCCCGACAGGGAAGAGACTATGGCTACACCTTC | CASSPRQGRDYGYTF | once | TRBV7-9 | TRBD1 | TRBJ1-2
TGCGCCAGCAGCTTGGCGGTTATAGGAAGCTCCTACAATGAGCAGTTCTTC | CASSLAVIGSSYNEQFF | . | TRBV5-1 | . | TRBJ2-1
TGTGCCAGCAGCTCCCGGGACTGGGACGAGCAGTACTTC | CASSSRDWDEQYF | . | TRBV11-2 | . | TRBJ2-7
TGTGCCAGCAGCCCGCACCCAGAGTACACTGAAGCTTTCTTT | CASSPHPEYTEAFF | few | TRBV9 | . | TRBJ1-1
TGCGCCAGCAGCCGCGAGGGTGGGTCAGGGCGTGGGGATGGCTACACCTTC | CASSREGGSGRGDGYTF | . | TRBV4-1 | . | TRBJ1-2
TGTGCCAGCAGCTTAGTCGGTGGGAACACTGAAGCTTTCTTT | CASSLVGGNTEAFF | . | TRBV11-1 | . | TRBJ1-1
TGCGCCAGCAGCGGAGGGACCGATCGTGGAGCTTTCTTT | CASSGGTDRGAFF | few | TRBV5-1 | . | TRBJ1-1
TGTGCCAGCAGCTTAGTGGCTGACAGCTGGAACACTGAAGCTTTCTTT | CASSLVADSWNTEAFF | . | TRBV7-2 | . | TRBJ1-1
TGTGCCAGCAGCGGTCTACAGGGGAACACTGAAGCTTTCTTT | CASSGLQGNTEAFF | . | TRBV9 | . | TRBJ1-1
TGCGCCAGCAGCGCCGGGACAGGCCTTACCTCGGATGGCTACACCTTC | CASSAGTGLTSDGYTF | . | TRBV5-1 | TRBD1 | TRBJ1-2
TGTGCCAGCAGTGAAGGGGGCGGGAATGAGCAGTTCTTC | CASSEGGGNEQFF | . | TRBV2 | . | TRBJ2-1
TGTGCCAGTAGTATAGGCGGGGCTGGGGCTTTCTTT | CASSIGGAGAFF | . | TRBV19 | . | TRBJ1-1
TGTGCCAGCAGTGAAGGGTTAGGGGGGGTTTACGAGCAGTACTTC | CASSEGLGGVYEQYF | . | TRBV6-1 | . | TRBJ2-7
TGTGCCAGCACCAGAACAGGGGCCCTTTCCTACGAGCAGTACTTC | CASTRTGALSYEQYF | . | TRBV28 | TRBD1 | TRBJ2-7
TGTGCCAGCAGTTTACTCTCCACCGGGGGAGGCTACACCTTC | CASSLLSTGGGYTF | few | TRBV28 | . | TRBJ1-2
TGTGCCAGCAGTTTATCGGGGGGACAGGGCAATCAGCCCCAGCATTTT | CASSLSGGQGNQPQHF | . | TRBV27 | TRBD1 | TRBJ1-5
TGTGCCAGCAGACGGACAGATAATCAGCCCCAGCATTTT | CASRRTDNQPQHF | . | TRBV6-6 | . | TRBJ1-5